In its sample, the clone carrying this T cell receptor (beta chain) was seen a few times. This sample was taken from a study of regulatory T cells in long-lasting Graves disease. At the level of the study: Patients with new Graves' disease had used antithyroid drugs below 3 months.

Described time point: newly diagnosed GD, antithyroid drugs for less than 3 months. PBMC-derived RNA was used for the TCR library. The authors built TCR beta libraries using iRepertoire HTBI primers and Arm-PCR of CDR3 regions. TCRdb independently ran MiXCR on the multiplex PCR reads; one entry per CDR3 protein. The sample records about 520,000 distinct CDR3 sequences, 12% being singletons. V lost 4 bases to trimming and J lost 7 bases, with 16 bases between them. This CDR3 region has 14 residues. Germline V lookup: CDR1 SEHNR, CDR2 FQNEAQ (reference sequence). These data were also filed under a second study, of T cells in Graves' hyperthyroidism and ophthalmopathy. As reported in that work: Stable Graves' hyperthyroidism meant no ophthalmopathy progression within 18 months.

The sequenced sample was peripheral blood mononuclear cells (PBMCs), obtained at new diagnosis, from a patient treated with antithyroid drugs. The chain couples TRBV7-9 to TRBJ2-5; D unclear. This TCR was sampled from a woman aged 30 to 39 with Graves disease. In nucleotides, the CDR3 is TGTGCCAGCAGCTCGCCGTGGGTGGCGGTGACCCAGTACTTC. This encodes CASSSPWVAVTQYF.